This T cell receptor (beta chain) was captured by sequencing in a study of OX40 agonist ivuxolimab in advanced cancers. Study-level background: It was ivuxolimab, an agonistic anti-OX40 (CD134) antibody, that patients were treated with. Earlier anti-PD-1, anti-PD-L1 or anti-CTLA-4 therapy was permitted; less than 50% had received some.

V was shortened by 5 bases and J by 0 bases, with 10 bases between the two germline ends. Germline-derived CDR1 and CDR2 are SGHTA and FQGNSA. This CDR3 is 14 amino acids long. Overall study findings and caveats: Some patients who did not respond also had low normalized T-cell clonal expansion.

The data were produced by immunoSEQ multiplex PCR, yet TCRdb's version contains in-frame clones alone and is incomplete. The sample lists about 50,000 clones, 90% to 95% seen once, with approximately 23% in the top ten. For this clone: What it recognizes is unknown.

The rearrangement joins TRBV7-2 to TRBJ1-2, with D maybe TRBD1 (5 bases). This sequence was found in an adult with an advanced solid tumor such as melanoma, head and neck, liver or kidney cancer. Sequenced material: CD4+ or CD8+ T cells sorted from blood, taken in a trial of the OX40 agonist ivuxolimab. The CDR3 sequence is CASSPATANYGYTF. CDR3 coding DNA: TGTGCCAGCAGCCCAGCGACAGCTAACTATGGCTACACCTTC.